This is a list of T cell receptor beta chains from one sample in a study of blood T cell repertoires in COVID-19. TCRdb's copy holds only in-frame clones and misses some; the assay was immunoSEQ multiplex PCR. The data show hundreds of thousands of clones, roughly 87% seen once. Sequencing input: PBMCs or T cells enriched from blood (not recorded which). The receptors were gathered from a woman in her thirties or forties with acute COVID-19. Both conserved end residues are part of each CDR3. The D gene is left open where the match is weak. The size field is filled for only some rows; it gives once, few, many or a size class.

j_call: TRBJ2-1; clone_size: NA; v_call: TRBV2; d_call: TRBD2; cdr3_aa: CASRETSGGANEQFF; cdr3_nt: TGTGCCAGCAGAGAGACTAGCGGGGGGGCCAATGAGCAGTTCTTC
j_call: TRBJ2-1; clone_size: NA; v_call: TRBV11-3; d_call: TRBD2; cdr3_aa: CASSTSGGPYNEQFF; cdr3_nt: TGTGCCAGCAGCACTAGCGGGGGGCCGTACAATGAGCAGTTCTTC
j_call: TRBJ2-3; clone_size: NA; v_call: TRBV5-6; d_call: NA; cdr3_aa: CASSLWGQGLSTQYF; cdr3_nt: TGTGCCAGCAGCTTGTGGGGTCAGGGGCTGTCGACGCAGTATTTT
j_call: TRBJ1-2; clone_size: NA; v_call: TRBV19; d_call: TRBD1; cdr3_aa: CASTLSGQDGYYGYTF; cdr3_nt: TGTGCCAGTACCCTAAGCGGACAGGACGGCTACTATGGCTACACCTTC
j_call: TRBJ2-5; clone_size: once; v_call: TRBV9; d_call: TRBD1; cdr3_aa: CASSPEVTGEETQYF; cdr3_nt: TGTGCCAGCAGCCCAGAGGTGACAGGGGAGGAGACCCAGTACTTC
j_call: TRBJ1-1; clone_size: NA; v_call: TRBV27; d_call: NA; cdr3_aa: CASSFLQGRGTEAFF; cdr3_nt: TGTGCCAGCAGTTTCCTACAGGGTAGGGGGACTGAAGCTTTCTTT
j_call: TRBJ1-1; clone_size: NA; v_call: TRBV5-1; d_call: NA; cdr3_aa: CASRGGAANTEAFF; cdr3_nt: TGCGCCAGCCGCGGGGGAGCCGCGAACACTGAAGCTTTCTTT
j_call: TRBJ1-4; clone_size: NA; v_call: TRBV2; d_call: TRBD1; cdr3_aa: CASSEAGTGNEKLFF; cdr3_nt: TGTGCCAGCAGTGAAGCAGGGACAGGGAACGAAAAACTGTTTTTT
j_call: TRBJ2-2; clone_size: NA; v_call: TRBV10-3; d_call: NA; cdr3_aa: CAITQGLAGELFF; cdr3_nt: TGTGCCATCACCCAAGGACTGGCCGGGGAGCTGTTTTTT
j_call: TRBJ2-7; clone_size: NA; v_call: TRBV30; d_call: TRBD1; cdr3_aa: CAWNSGQGYEQYF; cdr3_nt: TGTGCCTGGAATTCAGGACAGGGCTACGAGCAGTACTTC
j_call: TRBJ1-6; clone_size: NA; v_call: TRBV5-1; d_call: TRBD1; cdr3_aa: CASSLGGGGSPLHF; cdr3_nt: TGCGCCAGCAGCTTGGGAGGGGGCGGTTCACCCCTCCACTTT
j_call: TRBJ1-1; clone_size: NA; v_call: TRBV7-9; d_call: NA; cdr3_aa: CASSHTTRMNTEAFF; cdr3_nt: TGTGCCAGCAGCCATACGACAAGAATGAACACTGAAGCTTTCTTT
j_call: TRBJ2-1; clone_size: NA; v_call: TRBV7-9; d_call: TRBD2; cdr3_aa: CASSRLAGEQFF; cdr3_nt: TGTGCCAGCAGCAGACTAGCCGGTGAGCAGTTCTTC
j_call: TRBJ1-5; clone_size: NA; v_call: TRBV19; d_call: TRBD1; cdr3_aa: CASSRQGAGGYQPQHF; cdr3_nt: TGTGCCAGCTCCCGACAGGGGGCAGGAGGATATCAGCCCCAGCATTTT
j_call: TRBJ2-7; clone_size: NA; v_call: TRBV5-6; d_call: NA; cdr3_aa: CASSWRLERF; cdr3_nt: TGTGCCAGCAGCTGGAGGTTAGAGAGGTTC
j_call: TRBJ2-5; clone_size: NA; v_call: TRBV18; d_call: TRBD1; cdr3_aa: CASSPTGTEQETQYF; cdr3_nt: TGTGCCAGCTCACCGACGGGGACAGAGCAAGAGACCCAGTACTTC
j_call: TRBJ2-7; clone_size: NA; v_call: TRBV4-1; d_call: NA; cdr3_aa: CASSQDQGGGAYEQYF; cdr3_nt: TGCGCCAGCAGCCAAGATCAGGGAGGGGGGGCCTACGAGCAGTACTTC
j_call: TRBJ2-5; clone_size: NA; v_call: TRBV20-1; d_call: NA; cdr3_aa: CSASPGVLQETQYF; cdr3_nt: TGCAGTGCTAGTCCCGGGGTCCTACAAGAGACCCAGTACTTC
j_call: TRBJ1-3; clone_size: NA; v_call: TRBV9; d_call: NA; cdr3_aa: CASSPGDGVSGNTIYF; cdr3_nt: TGTGCCAGCAGCCCAGGGGACGGCGTCTCTGGAAACACCATATATTTT
j_call: TRBJ2-1; clone_size: NA; v_call: TRBV10-3; d_call: TRBD2; cdr3_aa: CAISPPLSGGYNEQFF; cdr3_nt: TGTGCCATCAGTCCCCCGTTGAGCGGGGGTTACAATGAGCAGTTCTTC
j_call: TRBJ1-1; clone_size: NA; v_call: TRBV27; d_call: NA; cdr3_aa: CASSLRGGNTEAFF; cdr3_nt: TGTGCCAGCAGTTTAAGAGGGGGGAACACTGAAGCTTTCTTT
j_call: TRBJ2-1; clone_size: once; v_call: TRBV4-1; d_call: TRBD2; cdr3_aa: CASSQLAGANEQFF; cdr3_nt: TGCGCCAGCAGCCAACTAGCGGGGGCGAATGAGCAGTTCTTC
j_call: TRBJ2-1; clone_size: NA; v_call: TRBV19; d_call: NA; cdr3_aa: CASSIQGQVNEQFF; cdr3_nt: TGTGCCAGTAGTATACAGGGGCAAGTCAATGAGCAGTTCTTC
j_call: TRBJ2-3; clone_size: NA; v_call: TRBV18; d_call: TRBD2; cdr3_aa: CASSPGGAQGDTQYF; cdr3_nt: TGTGCCAGCTCACCCGGGGGGGCGCAGGGAGATACGCAGTATTTT
j_call: TRBJ1-1; clone_size: NA; v_call: TRBV5-1; d_call: NA; cdr3_aa: CASSKTQSGGTEAFF; cdr3_nt: TGCGCCAGCAGTAAAACCCAAAGCGGGGGCACTGAAGCTTTCTTT
j_call: TRBJ2-1; clone_size: NA; v_call: TRBV9; d_call: NA; cdr3_aa: CASSPRSVSYNEQFF; cdr3_nt: TGTGCCAGCAGTCCGCGGAGCGTCTCCTACAATGAGCAGTTCTTC
j_call: TRBJ2-5; clone_size: NA; v_call: TRBV20-1; d_call: NA; cdr3_aa: CSASKSGTQYF; cdr3_nt: TGCAGTGCTAGTAAGAGCGGGACCCAGTACTTC
j_call: TRBJ2-3; clone_size: NA; v_call: TRBV2; d_call: TRBD2; cdr3_aa: CASTSGGALITDTQYF; cdr3_nt: TGTGCCAGCACTAGCGGGGGGGCCCTTATCACAGATACGCAGTATTTT
j_call: TRBJ2-3; clone_size: NA; v_call: TRBV15; d_call: NA; cdr3_aa: CATSRGGQADTQYF; cdr3_nt: TGTGCCACCAGCAGAGGGGGACAAGCAGATACGCAGTATTTT
j_call: TRBJ1-6; clone_size: NA; v_call: TRBV11-2; d_call: NA; cdr3_aa: CASSLQGPYNSPLHF; cdr3_nt: TGTGCCAGCAGCTTACAGGGTCCCTATAATTCACCCCTCCACTTT
j_call: TRBJ2-7; clone_size: NA; v_call: TRBV3-1/TRBV3-2; d_call: NA; cdr3_aa: CASSQDDRRIGEQYF; cdr3_nt: TGTGCCAGCAGCCAAGACGACCGGAGAATCGGGGAGCAGTACTTC
j_call: TRBJ2-7; clone_size: NA; v_call: TRBV15; d_call: NA; cdr3_aa: CATSRDPGTYEQYF; cdr3_nt: TGTGCCACCAGCAGAGATCCGGGGACCTACGAGCAGTACTTC
j_call: TRBJ1-2; clone_size: NA; v_call: TRBV29-1; d_call: TRBD1; cdr3_aa: CSVEVAGGYYGYTF; cdr3_nt: TGCAGCGTTGAGGTGGCAGGGGGTTACTATGGCTACACCTTC